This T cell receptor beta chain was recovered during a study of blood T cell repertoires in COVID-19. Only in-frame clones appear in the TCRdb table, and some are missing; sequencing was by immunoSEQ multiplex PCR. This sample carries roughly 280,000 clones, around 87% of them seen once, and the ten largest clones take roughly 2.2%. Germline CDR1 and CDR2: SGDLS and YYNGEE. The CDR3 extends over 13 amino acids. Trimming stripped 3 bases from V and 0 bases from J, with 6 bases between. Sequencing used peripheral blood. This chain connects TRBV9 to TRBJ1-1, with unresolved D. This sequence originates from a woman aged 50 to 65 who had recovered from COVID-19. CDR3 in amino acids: CASSATMNTEAFF. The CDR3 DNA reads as TGTGCCAGCAGCGCAACTATGAACACTGAAGCTTTCTTT.